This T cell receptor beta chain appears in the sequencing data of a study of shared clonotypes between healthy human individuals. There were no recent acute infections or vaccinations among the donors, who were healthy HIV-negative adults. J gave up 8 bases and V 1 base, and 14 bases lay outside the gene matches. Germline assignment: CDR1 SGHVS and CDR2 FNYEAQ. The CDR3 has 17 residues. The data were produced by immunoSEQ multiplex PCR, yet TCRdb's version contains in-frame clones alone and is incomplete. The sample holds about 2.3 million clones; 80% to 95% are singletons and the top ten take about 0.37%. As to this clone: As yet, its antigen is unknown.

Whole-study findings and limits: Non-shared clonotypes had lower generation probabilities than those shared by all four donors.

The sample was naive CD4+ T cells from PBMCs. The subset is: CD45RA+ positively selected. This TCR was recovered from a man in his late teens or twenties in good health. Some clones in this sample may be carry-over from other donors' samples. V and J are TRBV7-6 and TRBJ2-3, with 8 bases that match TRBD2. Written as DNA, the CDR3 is TGTGCCAGCAGCTTAGTTCCCCTCCCGGGACTAGATAGTACGCAGTATTTT. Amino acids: CASSLVPLPGLDSTQYF. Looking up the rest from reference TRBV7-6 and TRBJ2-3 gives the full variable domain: GAGVSQSPRYKVTKRGQDVALRCDPISGHVSLYWYRQALGQGPEFLTYFNYEAQQDKSGLPNDRFSAERPEGSISTLTIQRTEQRDSAMYRCASSLVPLPGLDSTQYFGPGTRLTVL.